This TCR beta chain stems from a study of shared clonotypes between healthy human individuals. The repertoire was sequenced with immunoSEQ multiplex PCR; TCRdb's copy has only in-frame clones and lacks some. Altogether 950,000 to 1,100,000 clones are present, about 77% being singletons, with the ten largest covering 1.5%. The length of the CDR3 is 11 residues. Germline CDR1 reads DFQATT; CDR2 reads SNEGSKA (reference sequence). V lost 7 bases to trimming and J lost 6 bases, with 11 bases between them. Concerning this clone itself: Antigen unknown.

The study, taken as a whole, reports: Naive subsets, compared against memory subsets, generally had larger estimated richness values. The diversity represented, both genetic and in exposure history, was limited by few donors.

The rearrangement joins TRBV20-1 to TRBJ2-3; possibly TRBD2 for D (5 bases). This receptor was taken from a man younger than 30 in good health. The sequencing sample was made of memory CD4+ T cells sorted from blood. Subset given: CD45RA-negative fraction. The CDR3 DNA sequence: TGCAGTGGTGAGCTAGCTGATACGCAGTATTTT. This gives the protein CSGELADTQYF.